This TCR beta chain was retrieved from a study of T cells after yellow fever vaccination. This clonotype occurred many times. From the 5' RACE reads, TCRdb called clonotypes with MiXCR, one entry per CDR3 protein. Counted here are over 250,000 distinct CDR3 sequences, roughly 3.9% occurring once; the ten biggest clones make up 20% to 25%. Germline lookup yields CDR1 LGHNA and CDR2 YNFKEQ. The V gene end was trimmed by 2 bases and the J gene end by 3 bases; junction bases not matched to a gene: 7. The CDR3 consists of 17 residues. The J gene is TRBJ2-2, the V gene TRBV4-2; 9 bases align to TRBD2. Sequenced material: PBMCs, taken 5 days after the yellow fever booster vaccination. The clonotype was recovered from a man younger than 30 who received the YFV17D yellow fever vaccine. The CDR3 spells CASSQPLAGADTGELFF. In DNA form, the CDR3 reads TGTGCCAGCAGCCAACCGTTAGCGGGGGCAGACACCGGGGAGCTGTTTTTT.